A selection of T cell receptor beta chains follows, all from one sample in a study of CD8+CD57+ T cells in acquired aplastic anemia. One entry per CDR3 protein, called by TCRdb with MiXCR from the reads. The repertoire holds over 150,000 distinct CDR3 sequences, with approximately 50% as singletons. The sequencing sample was made of sorted CD4+, CD8+, or CD8+CD57+ T cells (not recorded which) from PBMCs. These receptors were collected from a human donor in good health, serving as a control. The CDR3 runs from the conserved cysteine through the conserved F or W. A D gene is named only where the DNA matches it firmly. The size field is filled for only some rows; it gives once, few, many or a size class.

j_call v_call d_call clone_size cdr3_aa cdr3_nt
TRBJ1-5 TRBV19 . . CASSFTVKGINQPQHF TGTGCCAGTAGCTTTACAGTTAAAGGGATCAATCAACCCCAGCATTTT
TRBJ2-3 TRBV9 . few CASSVEGVSTDTQYF TGTGCCAGCAGCGTAGAAGGGGTGAGCACAGATACGCAGTATTTT
TRBJ2-7 TRBV19 . . CASSIAGTGTYEQYF TGTGCCAGTAGTATAGCAGGGACCGGCACCTACGAGCAGTACTTC
TRBJ1-6 TRBV7-2 TRBD1 . CASSWGDRLNSPLHF TGTGCCAGCAGCTGGGGGGACAGGTTAAATTCACCCCTCCACTTT
TRBJ2-3 TRBV6-2/TRBV6-3 TRBD2 many CASSSWTSEGTQYF TGTGCCAGCAGTTCCTGGACTAGCGAGGGTACGCAGTATTTT
TRBJ1-5 TRBV10-3 TRBD1 once CAISESGGQGSNQPQHF TGTGCCATCAGTGAGTCGGGGGGACAGGGGAGCAATCAGCCCCAGCATTTT
TRBJ2-5 TRBV12-3/TRBV12-4 . many CASSLRAVEETQYF TGTGCCAGCAGTTTAAGGGCAGTCGAAGAGACCCAGTACTTC
TRBJ2-7 TRBV29-1 . . CSVKVFYEQYF TGCAGCGTTAAGGTCTTCTACGAGCAGTACTTC
TRBJ1-2 TRBV7-8 . . CASSLVIGGDYGYTF TGTGCCAGCAGCTTAGTGATAGGGGGTGACTATGGCTACACCTTC
TRBJ2-3 TRBV5-1 . once CASTGPNTDTQYF TGCGCCAGCACGGGACCTAACACAGATACGCAGTATTTT
TRBJ2-3 TRBV19 . . CASSPWTEGTDTQYF TGTGCCAGTAGTCCCTGGACAGAGGGCACAGATACGCAGTATTTT
TRBJ1-5 TRBV2 . many CASGPFQPQHF TGTGCCAGCGGCCCGTTTCAGCCCCAGCATTTT
TRBJ2-7 TRBV20-1 . . CSAQGLASYEQYF TGCAGTGCCCAGGGTCTCGCCAGTTACGAGCAGTACTTC
TRBJ2-1 TRBV4-1 . many CASSGQGPYNEQFF TGCGCCAGCAGCGGGCAGGGTCCTTACAATGAGCAGTTCTTC
TRBJ2-1 TRBV15 . . CATSRDRKTPNEQFF TGTGCCACCAGCAGAGATCGGAAGACCCCCAATGAGCAGTTCTTC
TRBJ2-3 TRBV10-3 TRBD2 . CATSPTSGGTDTQYF TGTGCCACCAGCCCAACTAGCGGGGGCACAGATACGCAGTATTTT
TRBJ1-6 TRBV6-5 TRBD1 many CASSYSGQGADYNSPLHF TGTGCCAGCAGTTACTCGGGTCAGGGGGCGGATTATAATTCACCCCTCCACTTT
TRBJ1-4 TRBV7-2 TRBD1 many CASSSSGTGIEKLFF TGTGCCAGCAGCTCCTCCGGGACAGGGATAGAAAAACTGTTTTTT
TRBJ1-2 TRBV10-3 . . CAIPRANYGYTF TGTGCCATCCCAAGGGCTAACTATGGCTACACCTTC
TRBJ2-3 TRBV12-3/TRBV12-4 . . CASRLGYVGADAQYF TGTGCCAGCCGTCTGGGGTACGTGGGCGCAGATGCGCAGTATTTT
TRBJ2-3 TRBV24-1 TRBD2 . CATAASGASDTQYF TGTGCCACCGCGGCTAGCGGGGCATCAGATACGCAGTATTTT
TRBJ2-1 TRBV6-4 TRBD2 . CASSDSSGGANEQFF TGTGCCAGCAGTGACTCTAGCGGGGGGGCCAATGAGCAGTTCTTC